The entry that follows covers one T cell receptor (beta chain) sequence. What this receptor recognizes is not known. No per-base quality is available; no much larger clone lies one base away. This record comes from a study of blood T cell repertoires in COVID-19 (dated by TCRdb to about 2020). Context from the whole study: Samples from collaborators originated in the United States, Italy and Spain and spanned both the acute and convalescent phases of COVID-19. The repertoires were made available in a free public database intended to serve as a resource for research on the immune response to SARS-CoV-2. The prospective study material was composed of cDNA or gDNA derived from T cells, B-cell-depleted T cells, or PBMCs. The sample metadata nearly always contained a de-identified subject ID, COVID-19 status, age in years and sex. The samples were drawn from the first 160 participants of the ongoing ImmuneRACE study and from 950 to 1,500 subjects provided by 6 global collaborators. Where HLA class I and class II types were available, the types were taken from metadata supplied by the sample provider, not from assay-based typing. Subjects who had been exposed to COVID-19, were actively infected with it, or had recovered from it provided the deeply sampled blood TCRbeta repertoires that made up the dataset. Study-wide findings and limitations: Clinical and demographic metadata were provided uncurated, with the amount varying by source and participant.

A second Seattle source provided samples from volunteer blood donors who had recovered from COVID-19. Collaborating institutions collected whole blood in K2EDTA tubes following their own protocols. Collaborator samples were shipped for TCRbeta analysis as frozen whole blood, isolated PBMCs, or DNA extracted from either sample type. TCRbeta CDR3 regions were amplified from genomic DNA by means of the immunoSEQ Assay, a bias-controlled multiplex PCR. The authors processed their data as follows. Nucleated cell counts per sample were estimated from amplification of reference gene primers within the assay. To quantify the absolute abundance of each unique TCRbeta CDR3 rearrangement, sequence reads were collapsed and filtered. For each sample, productive Simpson clonality was calculated by taking the square root of Simpson's diversity index across productive rearrangements. As stored in TCRdb, this immuneACCESS dataset retains in-frame rearrangements with V and J assigned. A fraction of the clones does not appear; measured against another copy, unresolved V genes explain less than half of the discrepancy, and the remainder lacks a known reason. Clone size and V and J calls were adopted from that table, with D and trimming inferred from the DNA. For this sample there are 140,000 to 150,000 clones; over 70% appear just once. The ten largest account for about 3.5% of the sample.

The germline V gene provides CDR1 SGHAT and CDR2 FQNNGV. Its CDR3 holds 15 amino acids, cysteine through phenylalanine. CDR3 DNA is the only sequence kept; it has 45 bases, read in frame from the first base. V was cut back by 5 bases and J by 5 bases, leaving a gap of 16 bases between them. This clonotype originated in a man aged 70 or older who had recovered from COVID-19. This sequence uses TRBV11-2 and TRBJ2-1; the D gene assignment is ambiguous. Sample: peripheral blood. CDR3 loop: CASSPFLSSHNEQFF. The bases read TGTGCCAGCAGCCCGTTTCTGTCAAGCCACAATGAGCAGTTCTTC. Joined to the reference TRBV11-2 and TRBJ2-1 proteins, this CDR3 gives the full variable domain: EAGVAQSPRYKIIEKRQSVAFWCNPISGHATLYWYQQILGQGPKLLIQFQNNGVVDDSQLPKDRFSAERLKGVDSTLKIQPAKLEDSAVYLCASSPFLSSHNEQFFGPGTRLTVL.